This TCR beta chain was obtained from a study of T cells in Graves' hyperthyroidism and ophthalmopathy. Diagnosis of hyperthyroidism was new in patients aged 18 to 65, and its duration was under 2 months. Diagnostic assessment was based on clinical symptoms, serum thyroxine and TRAb, thyroid ultrasound and orbital computed tomography. This clonotype was counted a few times. Researchers amplified the TCR beta CDR3 regions from RNA transcripts. When the TCR CDR3 underwent first-round RT-PCR, the HTBI primer set was used. TCRdb reprocessed the multiplex PCR reads via MiXCR and lists one record per CDR3 protein. The sample includes approximately 590,000 distinct CDR3 sequences, about 15% of them seen just once. The V gene lost 0 bases and the J gene lost 3 bases, with 12 bases spanning the gap. CDR3 size: 15 residues. CDR1 is LGHNA and CDR2 is YSLEER in the germline V gene.

The genes are TRBV4-3 and TRBJ2-7, with D maybe TRBD2 (5 bases). The TCR originated in a woman aged 25 to 39 with Graves' hyperthyroidism. Source material: blood. The CDR3 loop reads CASSQDVRDNYEQYF. Written as DNA, the CDR3 is TGCGCCAGCAGCCAAGATGTCCGGGATAACTACGAGCAGTACTTC.